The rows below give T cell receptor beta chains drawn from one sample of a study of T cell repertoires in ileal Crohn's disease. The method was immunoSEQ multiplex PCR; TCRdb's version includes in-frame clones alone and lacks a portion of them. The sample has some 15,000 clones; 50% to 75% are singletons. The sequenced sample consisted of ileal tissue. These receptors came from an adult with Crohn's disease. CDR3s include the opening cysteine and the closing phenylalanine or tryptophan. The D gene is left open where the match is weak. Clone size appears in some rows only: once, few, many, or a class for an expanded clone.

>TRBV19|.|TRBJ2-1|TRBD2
CASSSRLARYNEQFF
TGTGCCAGTAGTTCCAGACTAGCGCGCTACAATGAGCAGTTCTTC
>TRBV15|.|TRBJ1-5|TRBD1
CATSQGQGNQPQHF
TGTGCCACCAGCCAAGGACAGGGCAATCAGCCCCAGCATTTT
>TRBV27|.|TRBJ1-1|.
CASSFTRATEAFF
TGTGCCAGCAGTTTTACGAGGGCCACTGAAGCTTTCTTT
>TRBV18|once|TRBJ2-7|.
CACGQGGNEQYF
TGTGCCTGCGGGCAGGGAGGAAACGAGCAGTACTTC
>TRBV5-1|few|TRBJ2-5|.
CASSFGETQYF
TGCGCCAGCAGCTTCGGAGAGACCCAGTACTTC
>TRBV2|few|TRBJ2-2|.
CARGLNTGELFF
TGTGCCCGAGGCCTGAACACCGGGGAGCTGTTTTTT
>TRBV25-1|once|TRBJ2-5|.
CASTGDLGRAETQYF
TGTGCCAGCACGGGGGATTTGGGGCGGGCAGAGACCCAGTACTTC
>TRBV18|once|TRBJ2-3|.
CASSPRDSTDTQYF
TGTGCCAGCTCACCTCGGGACTCCACAGATACGCAGTATTTT
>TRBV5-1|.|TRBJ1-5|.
CASSLASGGQPQHF
TGCGCCAGCAGCTTGGCCTCCGGGGGGCAGCCCCAGCATTTT
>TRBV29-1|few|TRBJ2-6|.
CSVRSGANVLTF
TGCAGCGTGAGATCGGGGGCCAACGTCCTGACTTTC
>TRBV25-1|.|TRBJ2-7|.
CASSVPGTFYEQYF
TGTGCCAGCAGTGTCCCCGGGACATTCTACGAGCAGTACTTC
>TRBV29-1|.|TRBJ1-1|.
CSVSPIDRRTEAFF
TGCAGCGTTTCCCCCATTGACAGGAGGACTGAAGCTTTCTTT
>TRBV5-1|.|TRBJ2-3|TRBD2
CASSVLAGVADTQYF
TGCGCCAGCTCCGTTCTAGCGGGAGTTGCAGATACGCAGTATTTT
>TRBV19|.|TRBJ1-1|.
CASSIDTRQLDTEAFF
TGTGCCAGTAGTATAGATACGCGGCAGCTGGACACTGAAGCTTTCTTT
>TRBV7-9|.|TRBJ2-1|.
CASSILGGDNEQFF
TGTGCCAGCAGTATTTTAGGGGGGGACAATGAGCAGTTCTTC
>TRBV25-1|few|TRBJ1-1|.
CASLPAGTEAFF
TGTGCCAGCCTCCCAGCAGGGACTGAAGCTTTCTTT
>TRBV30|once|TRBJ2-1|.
CAWSVGAGRFDEQFF
TGTGCCTGGAGTGTCGGGGCAGGGAGGTTCGATGAGCAGTTCTTC
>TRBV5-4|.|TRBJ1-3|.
CASSAGSFSGNTIYF
TGTGCCAGCAGCGCGGGGTCCTTCTCTGGAAACACCATATATTTT
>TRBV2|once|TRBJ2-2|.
CASSEMRNTGELFF
TGTGCCAGCAGTGAAATGCGGAACACCGGGGAGCTGTTTTTT
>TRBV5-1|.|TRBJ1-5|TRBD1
CASSQGTGGTPQHF
TGCGCCAGCAGCCAAGGGACAGGGGGCACGCCCCAGCATTTT
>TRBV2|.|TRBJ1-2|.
CASSSGSRRYTF
TGTGCCAGCAGTTCCGGGTCAAGGAGGTACACCTTC
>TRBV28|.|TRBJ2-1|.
CASSLAGPRNEQFF
TGTGCCAGCTCCCTGGCAGGGCCCCGCAATGAGCAGTTCTTC
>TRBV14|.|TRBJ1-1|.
CASSPGVLNTEAFF
TGTGCCAGCAGCCCAGGGGTGCTTAACACTGAAGCTTTCTTT
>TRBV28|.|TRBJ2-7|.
CASSFLGAHEQYF
TGTGCCAGCAGTTTCCTAGGGGCCCACGAGCAGTACTTC
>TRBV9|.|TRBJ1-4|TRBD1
CASSGQGGSTNEKLFF
TGTGCCAGCAGCGGACAGGGAGGTTCAACTAATGAAAAACTGTTTTTT
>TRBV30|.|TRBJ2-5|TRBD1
CAWSVGGQQETQYF
TGTGCCTGGAGTGTAGGGGGACAGCAAGAGACCCAGTACTTC
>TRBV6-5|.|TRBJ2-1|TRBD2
CASSYRASGRNEQFF
TGTGCCAGCAGTTACCGGGCTAGCGGGAGGAATGAGCAGTTCTTC
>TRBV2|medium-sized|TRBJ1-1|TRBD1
CASNTGQTNTEAFF
TGTGCCAGCAACACGGGACAGACGAACACTGAAGCTTTCTTT
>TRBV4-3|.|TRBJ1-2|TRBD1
CASSHTDRPRYGYTF
TGCGCCAGCAGCCACACGGACAGGCCGCGCTATGGCTACACCTTC
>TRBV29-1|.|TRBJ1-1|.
CSVAGVQGLNTEAFF
TGCAGCGTTGCTGGGGTGCAGGGGCTAAACACTGAAGCTTTCTTT
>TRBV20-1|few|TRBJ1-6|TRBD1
CSATGESPLHF
TGCAGTGCCACAGGGGAATCACCCCTCCACTTT
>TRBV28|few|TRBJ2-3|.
CASQEGPLTQYF
TGTGCCAGTCAGGAGGGCCCGCTTACGCAGTATTTT
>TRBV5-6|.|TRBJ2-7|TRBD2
CASSFQAGGPYEQYF
TGTGCCAGCAGTTTCCAAGCGGGAGGGCCTTACGAGCAGTACTTC
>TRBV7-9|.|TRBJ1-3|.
CASSPGDSGNTIYF
TGTGCCAGCAGCCCAGGGGACTCTGGAAACACCATATATTTT
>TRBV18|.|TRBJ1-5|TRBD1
CASSGTGGDQPQHF
TGTGCCAGCTCAGGGACAGGGGGCGACCAGCCCCAGCATTTT
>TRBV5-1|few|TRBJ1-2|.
CASSQDSYGYTF
TGCGCCAGCAGCCAGGACAGCTATGGCTACACCTTC
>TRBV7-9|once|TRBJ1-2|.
CASSLGSGGDNYGYTF
TGTGCCAGCAGCTTAGGAAGTGGAGGGGACAACTATGGCTACACCTTC
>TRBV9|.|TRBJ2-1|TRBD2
CASSVEASGRYNEQFF
TGTGCCAGCAGCGTAGAAGCTAGCGGGAGATACAATGAGCAGTTCTTC
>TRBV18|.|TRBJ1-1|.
CASSPQGDAEAFF
TGTGCCAGCTCACCTCAGGGTGACGCTGAAGCTTTCTTT
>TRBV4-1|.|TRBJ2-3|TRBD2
CASSQELSGLVRDTQYF
TGCGCCAGCAGCCAAGAGTTGTCGGGACTAGTAAGGGATACGCAGTATTTT
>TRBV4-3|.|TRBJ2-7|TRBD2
CASSQDRGDEQYF
TGCGCCAGCAGCCAAGATCGGGGGGACGAGCAGTACTTC
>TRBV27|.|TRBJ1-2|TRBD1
CASRGQAYYGYTF
TGTGCCAGCAGAGGACAGGCTTACTATGGCTACACCTTC
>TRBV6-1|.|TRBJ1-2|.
CASSREGSIGYGYTF
TGTGCCAGCAGCCGAGAGGGATCCATTGGGTATGGCTACACCTTC
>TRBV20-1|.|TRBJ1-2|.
CSARSGVGYTF
TGCAGTGCTAGATCCGGGGTTGGCTACACCTTC
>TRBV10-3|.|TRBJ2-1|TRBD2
CAISAAGGNEQFF
TGTGCCATCAGCGCGGCGGGAGGCAATGAGCAGTTCTTC
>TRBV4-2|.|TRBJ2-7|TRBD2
CASSPGTSGIYEQYF
TGTGCCAGCAGCCCTGGGACTAGCGGGATCTACGAGCAGTACTTC
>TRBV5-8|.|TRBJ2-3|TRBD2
CASSWTRTSGGADTQYF
TGTGCCAGCAGCTGGACTCGGACTAGCGGTGGCGCAGATACGCAGTATTTT
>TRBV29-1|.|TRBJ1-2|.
CSVSVREDGYTF
TGCAGCGTTTCCGTCAGGGAGGATGGCTACACCTTC